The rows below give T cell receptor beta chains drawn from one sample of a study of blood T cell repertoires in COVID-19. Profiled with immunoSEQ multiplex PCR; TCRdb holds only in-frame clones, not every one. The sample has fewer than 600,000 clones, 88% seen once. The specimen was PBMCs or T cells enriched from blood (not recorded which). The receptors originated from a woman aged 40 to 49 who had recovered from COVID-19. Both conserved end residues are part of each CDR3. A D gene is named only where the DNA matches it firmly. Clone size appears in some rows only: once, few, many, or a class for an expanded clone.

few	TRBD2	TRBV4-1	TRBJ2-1	CASSQGLPRGNSNEQFF	TGCGCCAGCAGCCAGGGACTACCGAGAGGGAATTCTAATGAGCAGTTCTTC
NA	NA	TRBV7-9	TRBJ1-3	CAPQGFSGNTIYF	TGTGCCCCACAGGGATTCTCTGGAAACACCATATATTTT
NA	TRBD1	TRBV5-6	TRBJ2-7	CATDRDRVDEQYF	TGTGCCACAGACCGGGACAGGGTAGACGAGCAGTACTTC
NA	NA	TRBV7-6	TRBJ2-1	CASSLSNYYNEQFF	TGTGCCAGCAGCTTAAGCAACTATTACAATGAGCAGTTCTTC
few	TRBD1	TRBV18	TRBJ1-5	CASSQRQGRGNQPQHF	TGTGCCAGCTCACAGAGACAGGGACGCGGGAATCAGCCCCAGCATTTT
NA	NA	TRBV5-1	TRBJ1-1	CASSWAGQLSGDTEAFF	TGCGCCAGCAGCTGGGCCGGCCAGCTCTCGGGGGACACTGAAGCTTTCTTT
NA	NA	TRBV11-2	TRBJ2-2	CASSRMTFSRVNTGELFF	TGTGCCAGCTCCCGAATGACATTTTCCCGTGTGAACACCGGGGAGCTGTTTTTT
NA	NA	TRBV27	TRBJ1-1	CASSPGTAPGGVEAFF	TGTGCCAGCAGTCCCGGGACGGCGCCCGGGGGAGTTGAAGCTTTCTTT
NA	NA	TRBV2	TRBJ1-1	CASSDTDTEAFF	TGTGCCAGCAGTGACACAGACACTGAAGCTTTCTTT
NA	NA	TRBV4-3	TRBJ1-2	CASSQVGGGYTF	TGCGCCAGCAGCCAAGTCGGAGGGGGCTACACCTTC
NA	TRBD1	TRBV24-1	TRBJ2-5	CATSDFTGGLGQETQYF	TGTGCCACCAGTGATTTTACAGGGGGCCTGGGCCAAGAGACCCAGTACTTC
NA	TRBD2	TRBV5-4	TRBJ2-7	CASSWIIAGGPIEQYF	TGTGCCAGCAGCTGGATTATAGCGGGAGGGCCAATCGAGCAGTACTTC
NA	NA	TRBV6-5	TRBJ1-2	CASSNDGLTFYGYTF	TGTGCCAGCAGTAACGACGGACTCACTTTCTATGGCTACACCTTC
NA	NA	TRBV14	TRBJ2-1	CASSHPGDNYNEQFF	TGTGCCAGCAGCCATCCAGGGGACAACTACAATGAGCAGTTCTTC
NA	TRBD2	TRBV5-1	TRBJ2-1	CASSHRTSGWDYNEQFF	TGCGCCAGCAGCCACCGGACTAGCGGGTGGGACTACAATGAGCAGTTCTTC
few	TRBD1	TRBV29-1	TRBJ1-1	CSVRQGSNTEAFF	TGCAGCGTCCGACAGGGTTCGAACACTGAAGCTTTCTTT
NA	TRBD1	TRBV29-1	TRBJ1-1	CSVEGTGSTEAFF	TGCAGCGTTGAAGGGACAGGCAGCACTGAAGCTTTCTTT
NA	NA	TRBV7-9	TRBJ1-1	CASSLLGRDTEAFF	TGTGCCAGCAGCTTGTTGGGGAGGGACACTGAAGCTTTCTTT
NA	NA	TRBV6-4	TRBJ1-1	CASREQGFTEAFF	TGTGCCAGCAGAGAACAGGGTTTCACTGAAGCTTTCTTT
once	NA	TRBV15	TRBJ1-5	CATSRSRQYNQPQHF	TGTGCCACCAGCAGGTCCCGACAGTACAATCAGCCCCAGCATTTT
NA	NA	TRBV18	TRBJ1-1	CASSRGGNTEAFF	TGTGCCAGTTCACGGGGAGGGAACACTGAAGCTTTCTTT
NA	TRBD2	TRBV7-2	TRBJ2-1	CASGAGGPNEQFF	TGTGCCAGCGGGGCGGGAGGGCCCAATGAGCAGTTCTTC
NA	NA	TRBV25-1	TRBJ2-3	CASSEVDMWMAQYF	TGTGCCAGCAGTGAAGTGGACATGTGGATGGCGCAGTATTTT
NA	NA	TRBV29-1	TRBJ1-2	CSVEGLTNGYTF	TGCAGCGTTGAAGGACTGACTAATGGCTACACCTTC
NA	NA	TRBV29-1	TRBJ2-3	CSVGGRFTDTQYF	TGCAGCGTTGGGGGCAGATTCACAGATACGCAGTATTTT
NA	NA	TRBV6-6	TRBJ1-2	CATGRSGVVGGYTF	TGTGCCACCGGTAGGAGCGGCGTCGTAGGTGGCTACACCTTC
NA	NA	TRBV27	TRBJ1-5	CASSLFPGEYQPQHF	TGTGCCAGCAGTTTGTTTCCAGGGGAATATCAGCCCCAGCATTTT
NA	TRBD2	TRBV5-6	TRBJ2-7	CASSLDPSGPYEQYF	TGTGCCAGCAGCTTGGATCCTAGCGGGCCCTACGAGCAGTACTTC
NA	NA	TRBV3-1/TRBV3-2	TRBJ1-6	CASSQGQNNSPLHF	TGTGCCAGCAGCCAAGGACAGAATAATTCACCCCTCCACTTT
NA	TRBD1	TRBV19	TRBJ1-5	CASSIGTGSQPQHF	TGTGCCAGTAGTATCGGGACAGGGAGTCAGCCCCAGCATTTT
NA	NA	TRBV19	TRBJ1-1	CASTDRFNTEAFF	TGTGCCAGTACCGACAGGTTCAACACTGAAGCTTTCTTT
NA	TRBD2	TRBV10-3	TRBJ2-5	CAISPTSGSGETQYF	TGTGCCATCAGCCCGACTAGCGGGAGTGGAGAGACCCAGTACTTC
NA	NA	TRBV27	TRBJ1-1	CASSPRENRENTEAFF	TGTGCCAGCAGTCCCAGAGAAAACAGGGAGAACACTGAAGCTTTCTTT
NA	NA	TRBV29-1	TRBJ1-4	CSVEDPNEKLFF	TGCAGCGTTGAAGATCCAAATGAAAAACTGTTTTTT
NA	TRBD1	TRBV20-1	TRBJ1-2	CSASGAPGTGGPYGYTF	TGCAGTGCCAGTGGGGCACCCGGGACAGGGGGCCCTTATGGCTACACCTTC
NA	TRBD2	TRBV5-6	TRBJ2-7	CASSPFSGRAYEQYF	TGTGCCAGCTCTCCCTTTAGCGGGAGGGCTTACGAGCAGTACTTC
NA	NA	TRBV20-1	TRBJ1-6	CSASNRRSSYNSPLHF	TGCAGTGCTAGTAACAGGCGGAGCTCCTATAATTCACCCCTCCACTTT
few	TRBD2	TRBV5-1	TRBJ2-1	CASSPTTRLAADLYNEQFF	TGCGCCAGCAGCCCCACGACTAGGCTAGCGGCTGACCTCTACAATGAGCAGTTCTTC
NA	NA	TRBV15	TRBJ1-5	CATSRGGGFAVQPQHF	TGTGCCACCAGCAGAGGAGGCGGGTTCGCGGTGCAGCCCCAGCATTTT
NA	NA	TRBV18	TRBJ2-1	CASVRASPFQNEQFF	TGTGCCTCGGTACGAGCTAGCCCTTTTCAGAATGAGCAGTTCTTC
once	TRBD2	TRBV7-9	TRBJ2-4	CASAGVGNIQYF	TGTGCCAGCGCGGGGGTGGGAAACATTCAGTACTTC
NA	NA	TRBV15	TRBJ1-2	CATSRDPAGTYGYTF	TGTGCCACCAGCAGAGACCCGGCAGGGACTTATGGCTACACCTTC
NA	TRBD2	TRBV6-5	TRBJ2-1	CASSYSGRTAEQFF	TGTGCCAGCAGTTACAGCGGGAGAACCGCTGAGCAGTTCTTC
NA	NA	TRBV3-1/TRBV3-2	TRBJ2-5	CASNSAGETQYF	TGTGCCAGCAATTCGGCAGGAGAGACCCAGTACTTC
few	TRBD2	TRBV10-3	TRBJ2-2	CAISESSGRGNGELFF	TGTGCCATCAGTGAGTCTAGCGGGAGAGGGAACGGGGAGCTGTTTTTT
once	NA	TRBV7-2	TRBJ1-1	CASGGNSEAFF	TGTGCCAGCGGGGGGAACTCCGAAGCTTTCTTT
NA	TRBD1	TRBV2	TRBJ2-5	CASSEGQGAYQETQYF	TGTGCCAGCAGTGAAGGACAGGGGGCCTACCAAGAGACCCAGTACTTC
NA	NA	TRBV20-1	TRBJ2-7	CSASGGHPLPYEQYF	TGCAGTGCTAGTGGAGGACACCCACTCCCCTACGAGCAGTACTTC
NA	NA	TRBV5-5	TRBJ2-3	CASSPVSGGLVDTQYF	TGTGCCAGCAGCCCCGTCTCCGGGGGGCTTGTAGATACGCAGTATTTT
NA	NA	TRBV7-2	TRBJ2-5	CASSLAGQGIQETQYF	TGTGCCAGCAGCTTAGCGGGTCAGGGAATCCAAGAGACCCAGTACTTC
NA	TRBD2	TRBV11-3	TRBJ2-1	CASSSGGGNEQFF	TGTGCCAGCAGCTCTGGGGGGGGCAATGAGCAGTTCTTC
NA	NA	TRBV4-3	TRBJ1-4	CASRRSLGTTNEKLFF	TGCGCCAGCAGACGTTCACTAGGGACAACTAATGAAAAACTGTTTTTT
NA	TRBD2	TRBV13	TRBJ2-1	CASSPTSGNEQFF	TGTGCCAGCAGCCCGACTAGCGGGAATGAGCAGTTCTTC
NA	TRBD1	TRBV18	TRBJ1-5	CASSSGTGYNQPQHF	TGTGCCAGCTCATCAGGGACAGGGTACAATCAGCCCCAGCATTTT
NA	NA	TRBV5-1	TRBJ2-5	CASRPTGSLAYKQETQYF	TGCGCCAGCCGCCCCACGGGGTCGCTAGCGTACAAGCAAGAGACCCAGTACTTC